This T cell receptor beta chain was identified in a study of cytomegalovirus exposure and HLA in healthy donors. This PCR relied on a set of 60 Vbeta primers and 13 Jbeta primers. This table comes from immunoSEQ multiplex PCR, and its TCRdb copy is limited to in-frame clones, with some not included. The repertoire holds 150,000 to 200,000 clones, with 70% to 90% as singletons. Whole-study results and caveats: When analyzed later, the rates of TCR association showed variation by HLA locus, with DRB1 the most and HLA-C the fewest. Immune exposure was documented only through CMV serostatus. There was a cluster of highly shared sequence variants that was likely a sequencing artifact.

Comments on this clone: Its cognate antigen is unknown.

V was pared by 6 bases and J by 4 bases, with 10 bases between. The CDR3 contains 14 residues. Germline CDR1 is LNHDA and CDR2 is SQIVND (reference sequence). The sequenced sample consisted of PBMCs. This chain uses TRBV19 with TRBJ1-6; maybe TRBD1 (6 bases). The TCR comes from a man aged 18 to 29 in good health and CMV-seropositive. CDR3 DNA: TGTGCCAGTAGAGACGGACAGTATAATTCACCCCTCCACTTT. Protein: CASRDGQYNSPLHF.